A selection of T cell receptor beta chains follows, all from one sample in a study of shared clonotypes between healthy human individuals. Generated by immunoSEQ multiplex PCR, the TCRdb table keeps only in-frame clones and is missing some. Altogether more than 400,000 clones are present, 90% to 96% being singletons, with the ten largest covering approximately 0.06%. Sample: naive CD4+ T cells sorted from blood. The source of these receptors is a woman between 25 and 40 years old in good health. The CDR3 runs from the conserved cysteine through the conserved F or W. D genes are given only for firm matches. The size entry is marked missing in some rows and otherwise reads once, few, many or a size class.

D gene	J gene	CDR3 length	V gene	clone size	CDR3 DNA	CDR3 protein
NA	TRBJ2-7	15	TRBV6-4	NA	TGTGCCAGCAGTCCCGAGGGTGTGAGAGGCCACGAGCAGTACTTC	CASSPEGVRGHEQYF
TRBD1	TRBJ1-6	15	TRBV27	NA	TGTGCCAGCAGTTTAAAGACAGGGGTTAATTCACCCCTCCACTTT	CASSLKTGVNSPLHF
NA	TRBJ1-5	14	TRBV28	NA	TGTGCCAGCAGTTTATCGGGGGGGGGACAGCCCCAGCATTTT	CASSLSGGGQPQHF
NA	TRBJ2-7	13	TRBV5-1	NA	TGCGCCAGCAGCTTGGTTGTGAACTACGAGCAGTACTTC	CASSLVVNYEQYF
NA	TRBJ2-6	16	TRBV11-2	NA	TGTGCCAGCAACTTAGGGTCTGTACCTGGGGCCAACGTCCTGACTTTC	CASNLGSVPGANVLTF
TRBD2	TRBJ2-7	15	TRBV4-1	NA	TGCGCCAGCAGCCGAGGCCTAGCGGGAGGGGGTGAGCAGTACTTC	CASSRGLAGGGEQYF
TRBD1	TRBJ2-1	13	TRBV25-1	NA	TGTGCCAGCAGAGGGACAGGCTACAATGAGCAGTTCTTC	CASRGTGYNEQFF
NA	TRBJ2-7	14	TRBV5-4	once	TGTGCCAGCAGCTTGTTCCGGGGTATCGACGAGCAGTACTTC	CASSLFRGIDEQYF
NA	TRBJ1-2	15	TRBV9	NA	TGTGCCAGCAGCGTAGGCCAGCGAACTAACTATGGCTACACCTTC	CASSVGQRTNYGYTF
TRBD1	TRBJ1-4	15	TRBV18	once	TGTGCCAGCTCAGCGGACAGGGGGTCGGATGAAAAACTGTTTTTT	CASSADRGSDEKLFF
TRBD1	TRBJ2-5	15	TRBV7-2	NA	TGTGCCAGCAGCTTAGGCCGGACAGGGGGCTCGACCCAGTACTTC	CASSLGRTGGSTQYF
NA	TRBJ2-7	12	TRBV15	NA	TGTGCCACCAGCAGAGCCTACTACGAGCAGTACTTC	CATSRAYYEQYF
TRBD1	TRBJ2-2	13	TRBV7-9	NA	TGTGCCAGCAGCCGACAGGGGTCCGGGGAGCTGTTTTTT	CASSRQGSGELFF
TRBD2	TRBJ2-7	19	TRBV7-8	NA	TGTGCCAGCAGCCCATTTTCCGGGACTAGCGGGAAGCCCCACCAAGAGCAGTACTTC	CASSPFSGTSGKPHQEQYF
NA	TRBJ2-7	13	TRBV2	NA	TGTGCCAGCAGTGGGCAGCCCCCGGGGGAGCAGTACTTC	CASSGQPPGEQYF
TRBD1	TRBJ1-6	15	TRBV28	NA	TGTGCCAGCAATGTGGGGACAGGGGGCCGCTCACCCCTCCACTTT	CASNVGTGGRSPLHF
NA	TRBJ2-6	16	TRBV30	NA	TGTGCCATAAACGGGGGACAACTAGCCGGGGCCAACGTCCTGACTTTC	CAINGGQLAGANVLTF
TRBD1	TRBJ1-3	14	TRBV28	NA	TGTGCCAGCACTAACCAGGGGGCTGGAAACACCATATATTTT	CASTNQGAGNTIYF
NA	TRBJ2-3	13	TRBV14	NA	TGTGCCAGCAGTCAAGGAACCGGGTCCCGAAGTACGTTT	CASSQGTGSRSTF
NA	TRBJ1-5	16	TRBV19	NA	TGTGCCAGTAGTATTAGTGGGTCACCTAGCAATCAGCCCCAGCATTTT	CASSISGSPSNQPQHF
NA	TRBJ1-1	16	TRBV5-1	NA	TGCGCCACCGGACTCCAACCGGGACGGATGAACACTGAAGCTTTCTTT	CATGLQPGRMNTEAFF
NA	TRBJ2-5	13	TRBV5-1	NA	TGCGCCAGCAGCTTGGGGTCTAAAGAGACCCAGTACTTC	CASSLGSKETQYF
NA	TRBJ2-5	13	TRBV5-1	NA	TGCGCCAGCAGCCGGGGGATAGAGGAGACCCAGTACTTC	CASSRGIEETQYF